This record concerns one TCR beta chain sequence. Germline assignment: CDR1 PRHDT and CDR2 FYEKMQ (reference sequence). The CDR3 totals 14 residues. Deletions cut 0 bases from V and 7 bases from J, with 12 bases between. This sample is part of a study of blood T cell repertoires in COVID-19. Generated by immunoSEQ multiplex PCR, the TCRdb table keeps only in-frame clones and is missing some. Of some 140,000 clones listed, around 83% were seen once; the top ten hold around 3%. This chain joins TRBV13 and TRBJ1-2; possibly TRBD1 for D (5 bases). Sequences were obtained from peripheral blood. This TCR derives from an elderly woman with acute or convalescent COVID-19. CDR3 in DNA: TGTGCCAGCAGCTTAGGGGGCCGCAGGGCTGGCTACACCTTC. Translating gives CASSLGGRRAGYTF.